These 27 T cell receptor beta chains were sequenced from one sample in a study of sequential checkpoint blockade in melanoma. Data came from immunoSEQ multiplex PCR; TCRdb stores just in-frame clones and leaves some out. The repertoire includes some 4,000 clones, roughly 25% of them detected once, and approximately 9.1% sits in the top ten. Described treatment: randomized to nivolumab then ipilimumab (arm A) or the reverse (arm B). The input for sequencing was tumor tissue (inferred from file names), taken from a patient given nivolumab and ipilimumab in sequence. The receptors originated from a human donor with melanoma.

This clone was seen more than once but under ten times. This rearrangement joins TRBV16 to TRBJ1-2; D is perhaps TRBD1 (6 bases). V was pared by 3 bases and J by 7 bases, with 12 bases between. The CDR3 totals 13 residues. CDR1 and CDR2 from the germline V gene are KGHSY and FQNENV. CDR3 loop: CASSQGGGLGYTF. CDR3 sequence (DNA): TGTGCCAGCAGCCAGGGAGGGGGTCTTGGCTACACCTTC.

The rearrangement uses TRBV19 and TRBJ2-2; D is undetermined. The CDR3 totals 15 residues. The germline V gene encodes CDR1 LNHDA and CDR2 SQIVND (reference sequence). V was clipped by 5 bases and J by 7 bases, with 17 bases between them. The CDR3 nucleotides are TGTGCCAGTAGTGCGCCGGGCTACCCAGACGGGGAGCTGTTTTTT. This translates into CASSAPGYPDGELFF.

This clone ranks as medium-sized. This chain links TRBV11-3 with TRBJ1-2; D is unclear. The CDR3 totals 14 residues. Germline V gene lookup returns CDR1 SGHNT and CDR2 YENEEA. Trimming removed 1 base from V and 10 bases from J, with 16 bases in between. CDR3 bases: TGTGCCAGCAGCTTAGGTGCCGGGATAGATGACTACACCTTC. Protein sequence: CASSLGAGIDDYTF.

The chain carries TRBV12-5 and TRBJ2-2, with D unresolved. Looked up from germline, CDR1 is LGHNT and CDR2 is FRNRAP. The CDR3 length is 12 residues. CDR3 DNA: TGTGCCAGCATTCGGGTATCCGGGGAGCTGTTTTTT. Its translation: CASIRVSGELFF.

This CDR3 reads CASSRQMGQGRLHEQYF. CDR3 DNA: TGTGCCAGCAGCCGGCAAATGGGACAGGGTAGGCTTCACGAGCAGTACTTC. The chain recombines TRBV28 with TRBJ2-7; TRBD1 agrees at 9 bases. V shed 6 bases and J 5 bases; nucleotides not matched to a gene: 17. Germline V gene lookup returns CDR1 MDHEN and CDR2 SYDVKM. The CDR3 length is 17 residues.

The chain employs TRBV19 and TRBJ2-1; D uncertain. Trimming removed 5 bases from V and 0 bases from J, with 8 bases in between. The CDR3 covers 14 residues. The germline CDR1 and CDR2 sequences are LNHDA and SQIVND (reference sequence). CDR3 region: CASSDGRSYNEQFF. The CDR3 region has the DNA TGTGCCAGTAGTGACGGGCGCTCCTACAATGAGCAGTTCTTC.

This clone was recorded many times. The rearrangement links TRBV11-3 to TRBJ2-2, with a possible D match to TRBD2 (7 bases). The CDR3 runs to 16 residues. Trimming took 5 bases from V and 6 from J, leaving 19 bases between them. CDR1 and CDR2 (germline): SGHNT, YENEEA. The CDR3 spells CASSRGAAGWAGELFF. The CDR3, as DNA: TGTGCCAGCAGCCGGGGGGCGGCAGGTTGGGCCGGGGAGCTGTTTTTT.

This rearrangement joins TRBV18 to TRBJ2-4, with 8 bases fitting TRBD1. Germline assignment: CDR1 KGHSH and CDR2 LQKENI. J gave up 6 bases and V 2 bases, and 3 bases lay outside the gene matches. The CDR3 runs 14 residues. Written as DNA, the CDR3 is TGTGCCAGCTCACCATACGACAGGGGAAACATTCAGTACTTC. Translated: CASSPYDRGNIQYF.

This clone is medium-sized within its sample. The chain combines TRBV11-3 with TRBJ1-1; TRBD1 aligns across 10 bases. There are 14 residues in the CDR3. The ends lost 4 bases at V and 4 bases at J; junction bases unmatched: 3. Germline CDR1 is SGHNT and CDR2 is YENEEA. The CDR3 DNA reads TGTGCCAGCAGCTCGGACAGGGGGAGCACTGAAGCTTTCTTT. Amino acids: CASSSDRGSTEAFF.

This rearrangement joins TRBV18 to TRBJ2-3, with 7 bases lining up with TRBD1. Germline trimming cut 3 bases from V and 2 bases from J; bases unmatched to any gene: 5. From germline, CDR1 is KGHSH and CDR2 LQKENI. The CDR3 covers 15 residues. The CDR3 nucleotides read TGTGCCAGCTCACCTCGACAGGGTTCCACAGATACGCAGTATTTT. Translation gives CASSPRQGSTDTQYF.

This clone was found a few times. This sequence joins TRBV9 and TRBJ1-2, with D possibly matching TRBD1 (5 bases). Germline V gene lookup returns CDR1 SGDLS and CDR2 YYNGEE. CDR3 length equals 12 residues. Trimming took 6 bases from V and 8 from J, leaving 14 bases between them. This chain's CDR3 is CASTATGSGYTF. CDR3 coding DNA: TGTGCCAGCACCGCTACAGGTTCAGGCTACACCTTC.

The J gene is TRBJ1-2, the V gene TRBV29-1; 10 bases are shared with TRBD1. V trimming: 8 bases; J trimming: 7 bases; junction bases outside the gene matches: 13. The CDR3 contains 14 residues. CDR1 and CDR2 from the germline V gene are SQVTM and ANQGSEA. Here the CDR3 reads CSIPLGDRGGGYTF. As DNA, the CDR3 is TGCAGCATCCCCCTGGGGGACAGGGGAGGTGGCTACACCTTC.

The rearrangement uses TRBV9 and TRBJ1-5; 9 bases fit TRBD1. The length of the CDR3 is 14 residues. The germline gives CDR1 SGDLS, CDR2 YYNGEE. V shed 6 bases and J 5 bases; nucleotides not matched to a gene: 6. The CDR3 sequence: CASTGTGNDQPQHF. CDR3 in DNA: TGTGCCAGCACCGGGACAGGGAATGATCAGCCCCAGCATTTT.

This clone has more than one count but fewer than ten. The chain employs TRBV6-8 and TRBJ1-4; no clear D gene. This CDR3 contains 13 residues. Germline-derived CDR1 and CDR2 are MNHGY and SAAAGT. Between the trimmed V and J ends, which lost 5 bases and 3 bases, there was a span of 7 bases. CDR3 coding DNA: TGTGCCAGCAGTACTCGACCTAATGAAAAACTGTTTTTT. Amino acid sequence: CASSTRPNEKLFF.

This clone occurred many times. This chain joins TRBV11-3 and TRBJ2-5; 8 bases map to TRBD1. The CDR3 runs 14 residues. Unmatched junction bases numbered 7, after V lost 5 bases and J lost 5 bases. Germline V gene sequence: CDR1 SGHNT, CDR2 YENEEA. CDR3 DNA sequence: TGTGCCAGCAGCATAGGACAGGGTGGGGAGACCCAGTACTTC. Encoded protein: CASSIGQGGETQYF.

CDR3 loop: CASSNRAGTSPKAFF. DNA for the CDR3: TGTGCCAGTAGCAACAGGGCCGGGACGTCGCCAAAAGCTTTCTTT. The gene calls are TRBV19 and TRBJ1-1, with D possibly TRBD1 on 6 matching bases. This CDR3 comprises 15 residues. Trimming shortened V by 6 bases and J by 9 bases, and 23 bases separated the two germline ends. Per germline, CDR1 LNHDA and CDR2 SQIVND (reference sequence). The full variable domain, its missing parts supplied by reference TRBV19 and TRBJ1-1, is DGGITQSPKYLFRKEGQNVTLSCEQNLNHDAMYWYRQDPGQGLRLIYYSQIVNDFQKGDIAEGYSVSREKKESFPLTVTSAQKNPTAFYLCASSNRAGTSPKAFFGQGTRLTVV.

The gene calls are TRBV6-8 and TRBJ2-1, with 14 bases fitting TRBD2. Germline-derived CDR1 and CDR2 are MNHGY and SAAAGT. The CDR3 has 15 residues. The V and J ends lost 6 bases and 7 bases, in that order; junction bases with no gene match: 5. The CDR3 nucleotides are TGTGCCAGCAGCCTCGGACTAGCGGGAGGAAATGAGCAGTTCTTC. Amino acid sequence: CASSLGLAGGNEQFF.

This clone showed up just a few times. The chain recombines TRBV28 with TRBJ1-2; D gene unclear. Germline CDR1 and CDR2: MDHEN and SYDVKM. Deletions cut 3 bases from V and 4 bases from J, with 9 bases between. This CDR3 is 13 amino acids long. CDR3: CASSFYGGYGYTF. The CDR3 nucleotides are TGTGCCAGCAGTTTTTACGGAGGCTATGGCTACACCTTC.

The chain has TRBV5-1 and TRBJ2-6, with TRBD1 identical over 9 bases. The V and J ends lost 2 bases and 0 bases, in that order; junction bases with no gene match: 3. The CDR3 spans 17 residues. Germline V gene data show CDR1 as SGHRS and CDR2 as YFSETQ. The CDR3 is CASSLQGATSGANVLTF. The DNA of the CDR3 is TGCGCCAGCAGCTTACAGGGGGCTACCTCTGGGGCCAACGTCCTGACTTTC.

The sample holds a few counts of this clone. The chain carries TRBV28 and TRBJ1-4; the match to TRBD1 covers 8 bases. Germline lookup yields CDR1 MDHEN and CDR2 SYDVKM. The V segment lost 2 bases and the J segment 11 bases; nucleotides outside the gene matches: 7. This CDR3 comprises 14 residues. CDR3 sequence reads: CASSLPTGARKLFF. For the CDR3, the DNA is TGTGCCAGCAGTTTACCGACAGGGGCTCGGAAACTGTTTTTT.

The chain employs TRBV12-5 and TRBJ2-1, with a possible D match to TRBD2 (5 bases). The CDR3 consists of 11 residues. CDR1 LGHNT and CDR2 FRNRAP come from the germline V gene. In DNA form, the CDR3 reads TGTGCCAGCACTAGTACGTATGAGCAGTTCTTC. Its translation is CASTSTYEQFF. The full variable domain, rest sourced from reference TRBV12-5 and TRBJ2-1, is DARVTQTPRHKVTEMGQEVTMRCQPILGHNTVFWYRQTMMQGLELLAYFRNRAPLDDSGMPKDRFSAEMPDATLATLKIQPSEPRDSAVYFCASTSTYEQFFGPGTRLTVL.

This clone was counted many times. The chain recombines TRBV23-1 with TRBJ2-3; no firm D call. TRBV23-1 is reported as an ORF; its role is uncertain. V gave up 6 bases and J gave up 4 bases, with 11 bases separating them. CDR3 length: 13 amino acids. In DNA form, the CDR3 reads TGCGCCAGCAGCCAAGAGCGCGCAGATACGCAGTATTTT. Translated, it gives CASSQERADTQYF.

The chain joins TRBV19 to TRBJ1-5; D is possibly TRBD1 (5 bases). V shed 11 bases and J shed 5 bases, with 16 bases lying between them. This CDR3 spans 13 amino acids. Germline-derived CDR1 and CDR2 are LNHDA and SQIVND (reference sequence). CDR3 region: CAGARGRDQPQHF. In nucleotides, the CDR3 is TGTGCCGGGGCTCGGGGCAGGGATCAGCCCCAGCATTTT.

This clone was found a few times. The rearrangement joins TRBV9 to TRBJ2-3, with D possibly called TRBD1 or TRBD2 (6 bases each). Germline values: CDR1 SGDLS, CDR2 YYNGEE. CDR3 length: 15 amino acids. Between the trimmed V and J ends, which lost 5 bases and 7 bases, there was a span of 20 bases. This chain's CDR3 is CASSESRGVVNTQYF. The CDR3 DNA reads TGTGCCAGCAGTGAAAGTAGGGGGGTGGTGAATACGCAGTATTTT.

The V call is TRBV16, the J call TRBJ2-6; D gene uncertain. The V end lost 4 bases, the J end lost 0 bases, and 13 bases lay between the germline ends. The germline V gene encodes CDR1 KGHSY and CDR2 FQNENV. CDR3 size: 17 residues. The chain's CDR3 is CASSPLRPYSGANVLTF. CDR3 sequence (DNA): TGTGCCAGCAGCCCGCTCAGGCCTTACTCTGGGGCCAACGTCCTGACTTTC.

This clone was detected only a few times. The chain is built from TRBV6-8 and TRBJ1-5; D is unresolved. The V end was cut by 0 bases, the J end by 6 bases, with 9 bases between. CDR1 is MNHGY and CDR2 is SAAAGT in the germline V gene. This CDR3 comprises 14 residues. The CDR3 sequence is CASSYSSLSQPQHF. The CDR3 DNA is TGTGCCAGCAGTTACTCCAGTTTGAGTCAGCCCCAGCATTTT.

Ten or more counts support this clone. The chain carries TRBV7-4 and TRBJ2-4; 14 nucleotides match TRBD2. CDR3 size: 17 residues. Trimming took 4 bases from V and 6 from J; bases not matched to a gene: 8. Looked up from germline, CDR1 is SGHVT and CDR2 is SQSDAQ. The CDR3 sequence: CASSSGTSGRSINIQYF. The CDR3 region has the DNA TGTGCCAGCAGCTCTGGGACTAGCGGGAGAAGCATAAACATTCAGTACTTC.